The text below deals with one T cell receptor beta chain. The entry originates in a study of shared clonotypes between healthy human individuals. V shed 3 bases and J shed 5 bases, with 19 bases lying between them. This CDR3 contains 16 residues. Germline assignment: CDR1 MGHDK and CDR2 SYGVNS. Assay: immunoSEQ multiplex PCR; the TCRdb copy retains only in-frame clones and omits some. The data show roughly 640,000 clones, roughly 70% seen once. The chain carries TRBV25-1 and TRBJ2-5; D possibly corresponds to TRBD2 (7 bases). Specimen: memory CD4+ T cells sorted from blood. Subset noted: CD45RA-negative fraction. This receptor was identified in a woman aged 30 to 39 in good health. The chain's CDR3 is CASSDFRKGEGETQYF. The DNA for the CDR3 is TGTGCCAGCAGTGATTTCCGTAAGGGGGAGGGGGAGACCCAGTACTTC.